This T cell receptor (beta chain) appears in the sequencing data of a study of blood T cell repertoires in COVID-19 (dated by TCRdb to 2020 to 2021). For the study in its entirety: The collaborator samples originated in the United States, Italy and Spain and spanned the acute and convalescent phases of COVID-19. The material from the prospective study consisted of cDNA or gDNA derived from T cells, B-cell-depleted T cells, or PBMCs. The dataset comprised deeply sampled blood TCRbeta repertoires from subjects exposed to, actively infected with, or recovered from COVID-19. The repertoires were released in a freely available public database meant as a resource for research on the immune response to SARS-CoV-2. Samples were obtained from the ongoing ImmuneRACE study (first 160 participants) and from some 1,300 subjects provided by 6 global collaborators. Sample metadata almost always included a de-identified subject ID, COVID-19 status, age in years and sex. Where available, HLA class I and class II types were obtained from metadata supplied by the sample provider rather than from assay-based typing.

Collaborating institutions collected whole blood in K2EDTA tubes following their own protocols. Collaborator samples were shipped for TCRbeta analysis as frozen whole blood, isolated PBMCs, or DNA extracted from either sample type. The germline V gene specifies SGHRS as CDR1 and YFSETQ as CDR2. Between the V and J ends, shortened by 4 bases and 3 bases respectively, the junction contains 14 bases. The CDR3, from cysteine to phenylalanine, totals 15 residues. Here the CDR3 DNA is all that survives: 45 bases in frame from base 1. TCRbeta CDR3 regions were amplified from genomic DNA by means of the immunoSEQ Assay, a bias-controlled multiplex PCR. Under the source paper's analysis protocol: Within the assay, amplification of reference gene primers was used to estimate how many nucleated cells each sample contained. To quantify the absolute abundance of each unique TCRbeta CDR3 rearrangement, sequence reads were collapsed and filtered. For each sample, productive Simpson clonality was calculated as the square root of Simpson's diversity index over productive rearrangements. Here the immuneACCESS table is served through TCRdb, limited to in-frame sequences with V and J called. Missing clones are a known gap in these copies; in checked studies unresolved V genes cover under half, and the rest lacks a known reason. The V and J calls and the clone size are those of that table, but D and trimming were determined from the DNA. Within this sample are under 75,000 clones, with around 83% of them counted one time only. The ten largest clones represent roughly 6.3% of the sample.

Overall study outcomes, separate from this receptor: Clinical and demographic metadata were provided uncurated, with the amount varying by source and participant.

For this clone: The target of this receptor is not known. No base qualities exist here, and no much larger clone lies one base off it.

This clonotype was obtained from a human donor in a cohort sampled during active COVID-19. Sequenced material: peripheral blood. The V and J genes are TRBV5-1 and TRBJ2-1; TRBD2 could be the D gene, as 5 bases match. This receptor has the CDR3 CASSVPRENYNEQFF. The nucleotides read TGCGCCAGCAGCGTGCCTAGGGAGAACTACAATGAGCAGTTCTTC.